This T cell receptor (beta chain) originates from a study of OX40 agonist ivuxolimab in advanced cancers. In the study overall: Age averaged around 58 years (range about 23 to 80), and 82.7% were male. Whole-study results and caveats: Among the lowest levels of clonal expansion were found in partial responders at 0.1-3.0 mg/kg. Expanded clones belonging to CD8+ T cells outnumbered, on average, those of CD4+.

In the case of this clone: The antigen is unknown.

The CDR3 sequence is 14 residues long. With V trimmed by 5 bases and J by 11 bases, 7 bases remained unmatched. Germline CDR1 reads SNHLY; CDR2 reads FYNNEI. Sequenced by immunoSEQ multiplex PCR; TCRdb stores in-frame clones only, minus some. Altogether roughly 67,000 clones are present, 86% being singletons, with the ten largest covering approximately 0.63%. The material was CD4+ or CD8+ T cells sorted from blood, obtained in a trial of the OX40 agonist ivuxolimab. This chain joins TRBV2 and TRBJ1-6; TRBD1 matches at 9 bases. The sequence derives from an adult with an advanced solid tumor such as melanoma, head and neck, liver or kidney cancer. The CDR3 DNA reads TGTGCCAGCAGTCGGGACAGGGAGACGGCACCCCTCCACTTT. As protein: CASSRDRETAPLHF.